What follows describes a single T cell receptor (beta chain). An amount of RNA that ranged from roughly 0.45 to 1 ug was reverse transcribed with random hexamers. Amplification of TCR beta CDR3 was carried out by immunoSEQ multiplex PCR, which covered 54 Vbeta and 13 Jbeta segments. TCRdb re-analysed the immunoSEQ multiplex PCR reads in MiXCR, keeping a single row per CDR3 protein. Of about 180,000 distinct CDR3 sequences detected, 85% to 95% appear once; the ten largest clones hold 0.099%. This entry comes from a study of CD8 T cells in Susac syndrome. This sequence was found in a human donor with Susac syndrome. Sequencing input: CD4+ T cells from PBMCs.

The chain's CDR3 is CASSLSNANYGYTF. The DNA for the CDR3 is TGTGCCAGCAGTCTCTCAAACGCCAACTATGGCTACACCTTC. V is TRBV28 and J is TRBJ1-2; no definite D call. This CDR3 has 14 amino acids. Germline lookup yields CDR1 MDHEN and CDR2 SYDVKM. Trimming removed 5 bases at V and 2 bases at J, with 12 bases between.